These 23 T cell receptor beta chains were sequenced from one sample in a study of cytomegalovirus exposure and HLA in healthy donors. Primers included in the PCR were 60 Vbeta and 13 Jbeta primers. Measured with immunoSEQ multiplex PCR; TCRdb has only the in-frame clones, and not every one. Of about 140,000 clones listed, 60% to 80% are singletons. The material sequenced was PBMCs. The receptors were sampled from a man between 18 and 35 years old in good health and CMV-seronegative.

This clone was seen once. The chain has TRBV30 and TRBJ1-4, with TRBD1 as a possible D gene (5 bases). The V end was cut by 4 bases, the J end by 12 bases, with 15 bases between. The CDR3 is 12 amino acids. CDR1 and CDR2 (germline): GTSNPN, SVGIG (reference sequence). The CDR3 sequence is CAWTPGGRQLFF. In nucleotides, the CDR3 is TGTGCCTGGACCCCGGGGGGACGGCAACTGTTTTTT.

The genes are TRBV30 and TRBJ2-1; the D gene is possibly TRBD1 (5 bases). Trimming cost V 5 bases and J 1 base, with 9 bases left between them. Looked up from germline, CDR1 is GTSNPN and CDR2 is SVGIG (reference sequence). The CDR3 has 13 residues. The CDR3 is CAWDRVSYNEQFF. For the CDR3, the DNA is TGTGCCTGGGACAGAGTATCCTACAATGAGCAGTTCTTC.

This clone occurred a few times. V usage is TRBV6-5 and J usage is TRBJ1-5, with 7 nucleotides matching TRBD1. This CDR3 has 14 amino acids. Germline lookup yields CDR1 MNHEY and CDR2 SVGAGI. V was clipped by 5 bases and J by 2 bases; unmatched bases: 3. The CDR3 DNA sequence: TGTGCCAGCAGTCCAGACAGGGGCAATCAGCCCCAGCATTTT. The encoded protein is CASSPDRGNQPQHF.

This chain links TRBV19 with TRBJ2-7, with D possibly matching TRBD2 (5 bases). V shed 4 bases and J shed 0 bases, with 10 bases lying between them. This CDR3 region has 14 residues. The germline V gene has CDR1 LNHDA and CDR2 SQIVND (reference sequence). The DNA of the CDR3 is TGTGCCAGTAGTAGAGCGGAGAGCTCCTACGAGCAGTACTTC. As protein: CASSRAESSYEQYF.

J is TRBJ2-1 and V is TRBV7-2, with 8 bases that match TRBD1. Germline CDR1 and CDR2: SGHTA and FQGNSA. The CDR3 contains 16 residues. V lost 5 bases to trimming and J lost 8 bases; unmatched junction nucleotides: 14. CDR3 sequence: CASSQQTGAKVYEQFF. The CDR3 DNA is TGTGCCAGCAGCCAACAGACAGGGGCTAAAGTGTATGAGCAGTTCTTC.

The chain links TRBV6-5 to TRBJ1-3; no reliable D call. The CDR3 has 15 residues. Trimming left V 4 bases short and J 2 bases short, with 12 bases between. The germline V gene encodes CDR1 MNHEY and CDR2 SVGAGI. The CDR3 sequence is CASSSLSSAGNTIYF. DNA for the CDR3: TGTGCCAGCAGTTCCCTCTCCAGTGCTGGAAACACCATATATTTT.

The chain has TRBV5-1 and TRBJ2-1; no definite D call. CDR3 size: 15 residues. Germline V gene data show CDR1 as SGHRS and CDR2 as YFSETQ. Between the trimmed V and J ends, which lost 0 bases and 4 bases, there was a span of 11 bases. The CDR3, as DNA: TGCGCCAGCAGCTTGGAACAGACAACTTACAATGAGCAGTTCTTC. Protein sequence: CASSLEQTTYNEQFF. The full variable domain, with the rest looked up from reference TRBV5-1 and TRBJ2-1, is KAGVTQTPRYLIKTRGQQVTLSCSPISGHRSVSWYQQTPGQGLQFLFEYFSETQRNKGNFPGRFSGRQFSNSRSEMNVSTLELGDSALYLCASSLEQTTYNEQFFGPGTRLTVL.

The chain links TRBV5-8 to TRBJ2-2; 8 bases are a match to TRBD2. From germline, CDR1 is SGHTS and CDR2 YDEGEE. With 10 bases clipped from V and 7 bases from J, the junction kept 12 bases outside the gene matches. CDR3 length: 14 residues. This CDR3 is CAGPRGGHVGELFF. The DNA of the CDR3 is TGTGCCGGACCCCGGGGGGGGCATGTCGGGGAGCTGTTTTTT.

The CDR3 DNA sequence: TGTGCCAGCAGCTCCCTCCAAGAGACAGGGTGGAGCAATCAGCCCCAGCATTTT. As protein: CASSSLQETGWSNQPQHF. The rearrangement links TRBV7-8 to TRBJ1-5; 7 bases are shared with TRBD1. The CDR3 length is 18 residues. After removal of 4 bases from V and 1 base from J, the junction contained 13 bases not matched to a gene. Per the germline V gene, CDR1 is SGHVS and CDR2 is FQNEAQ. Full variable domain (outside the CDR3, taken from reference TRBV7-8 and TRBJ1-5): GAGVSQSPRYKVAKRGQDVALRCDPISGHVSLFWYQQALGQGPEFLTYFQNEAQLDKSGLPSDRFFAERPEGSVSTLKIQRTQQEDSAVYLCASSSLQETGWSNQPQHFGDGTRLSIL.

The chain recombines TRBV5-6 with TRBJ2-6; tentatively, D is TRBD2 (5 bases). Germline V gene sequence: CDR1 SGHDT, CDR2 YYEEEE. This CDR3 has 14 residues. Trimming removed 4 bases from V and 2 bases from J, with 7 bases in between. The CDR3 loop is CASSRGTGANVLTF. DNA of the CDR3: TGTGCCAGCAGCCGAGGGACTGGGGCCAACGTCCTGACTTTC.

The chain employs TRBV7-9 and TRBJ2-7; perhaps TRBD1 as D (5 bases). Per germline, CDR1 SEHNR and CDR2 FQNEAQ (reference sequence). The V gene lost 5 bases and the J gene lost 6 bases, with 23 bases spanning the gap. The CDR3 covers 16 residues. The CDR3 is CASSPSGSRSSPEQYF. In DNA form, the CDR3 reads TGTGCCAGCAGCCCTTCAGGGTCCAGGTCCTCTCCCGAGCAGTACTTC.

The chain combines TRBV12-5 with TRBJ1-2; TRBD1 agrees at 9 bases. V dropped 6 bases and J dropped 5; count of bases not matched to a gene: 4. CDR1 and CDR2 from the germline V gene are LGHNT and FRNRAP. CDR3 length: 13 residues. The CDR3 here is CASGSDRGYGYTF. The CDR3 bases are TGTGCTAGTGGATCGGACAGGGGTTATGGCTACACCTTC.

The chain couples TRBV4-1 to TRBJ1-2; 7 bases fit TRBD1. The trim removed 0 bases at V and 1 base at J, leaving 14 bases unmatched. The CDR3 is 19 amino acids. CDR1 and CDR2 (germline): MGHRA, YSYEKL. The CDR3 spells CASSQDPPVTGANNYGYTF. The DNA for the CDR3 is TGCGCCAGCAGCCAAGATCCCCCCGTTACAGGGGCCAATAACTATGGCTACACCTTC.

This clone appeared once. The gene calls are TRBV2 and TRBJ2-3, with TRBD1 as a possible D gene (5 bases). Germline CDR1 reads SNHLY; CDR2 reads FYNNEI. Trimming left V 3 bases short and J 5 bases short, with 12 bases between. The CDR3 has 14 amino acids. The CDR3 nucleotides are TGTGCCAGCAGTGAGGTCAGGGCCGTAGATACGCAGTATTTT. Its protein product is CASSEVRAVDTQYF.

This chain joins TRBV4-3 and TRBJ2-3, with a tentative D call TRBD1 (5 bases). This CDR3 is built from 16 residues. Trimming shortened V by 1 base and J by 4 bases, and 15 bases separated the two germline ends. Germline loops: CDR1 LGHNA, CDR2 YSLEER. The CDR3 here is CASSQGQGPVSDTQYF. The CDR3 DNA sequence: TGCGCCAGCAGCCAAGGGCAGGGCCCCGTTTCAGATACGCAGTATTTT.

CDR3 coding DNA: TGTGCCATCAGTGAGGGTCGCGACAGTTTAGATCAAGCTTTCTTT. This translates into CAISEGRDSLDQAFF. This chain uses TRBV10-3 with TRBJ1-1; maybe TRBD1 (5 bases). From germline, CDR1 is ENHRY and CDR2 SYGVKD. V was clipped by 2 bases and J by 9 bases, with 19 bases between them. There are 15 residues in the CDR3.

The V call is TRBV7-9, the J call TRBJ2-7; weak D call: TRBD2 (6 bases). This CDR3 is 12 amino acids long. V was trimmed by 5 bases and J by 4 bases, leaving 9 bases between them. CDR1 and CDR2 from the germline V gene are SEHNR and FQNEAQ (reference sequence). The CDR3 region is CASSRGRYEQYF. CDR3 nucleotide sequence: TGTGCCAGCAGCCGGGGGAGGTACGAGCAGTACTTC.

J is TRBJ1-2 and V is TRBV7-9; D possibly corresponds to TRBD1 (6 bases). From germline, CDR1 is SEHNR and CDR2 FQNEAQ (reference sequence). This CDR3 comprises 14 residues. V was shortened by 2 bases and J by 1 base, with 8 bases between the two germline ends. CDR3 nucleotide sequence: TGTGCCAGCAGCTTATGGACAGATAACTATGGCTACACCTTC. Translation gives CASSLWTDNYGYTF.

The V gene is TRBV15, the J gene TRBJ2-2, with TRBD1 as a possible D gene (6 bases). V lost 5 bases to trimming and J lost 0 bases, with 7 bases between them. CDR1 is LNHNV, CDR2 YYDKDF, per germline (reference sequence). The CDR3 has 14 residues. CDR3 sequence reads: CATSHRANTGELFF. The CDR3 DNA reads TGTGCCACCAGCCACAGGGCGAACACCGGGGAGCTGTTTTTT.

The rearrangement uses TRBV9 and TRBJ2-7, with D perhaps matching TRBD2 (5 bases). V was clipped by 0 bases and J by 3 bases, with 13 bases between them. The CDR3 runs 15 residues. The germline gives CDR1 SGDLS, CDR2 YYNGEE. CDR3 DNA: TGTGCCAGCAGCGTAGCGGCGGGCGGATACTACGAGCAGTACTTC. Its translation is CASSVAAGGYYEQYF.

The rearrangement links TRBV9 to TRBJ1-5; the D gene is possibly TRBD1 (5 bases). The germline gives CDR1 SGDLS, CDR2 YYNGEE. With 3 bases removed from V and 9 bases from J, the gap between germline ends came to 13 bases. CDR3 length equals 13 residues. The CDR3 DNA reads TGTGCCAGCAGCGAACTTCTGGGGGGGCCCCAGCATTTT. Its protein is CASSELLGGPQHF.

This chain joins TRBV7-9 and TRBJ2-1; D may be TRBD2 (6 bases). The germline V and J ends were trimmed by 1 base and 9 bases, with 16 bases remaining between them. CDR3 size: 15 residues. CDR1 is SEHNR, CDR2 FQNEAQ, per germline (reference sequence). CDR3 bases: TGTGCCAGCAGCTTAGAGGGACTTGGGGGGAGTGAGCAGTTCTTC. Its protein is CASSLEGLGGSEQFF.

CDR3 DNA sequence: TGTGCCAGCAGTGAAGATACTATAGGGGTGGGACTCCACTACGAGCAGTACTTC. This encodes CASSEDTIGVGLHYEQYF. This chain joins TRBV6-1 and TRBJ2-7, with D tentatively TRBD2 (6 bases). CDR3 length: 18 amino acids. In germline, CDR1 is MNHNS, CDR2 SASEGT. V lost 1 base and J lost 3, with 22 bases in between.